This TCR beta chain was profiled in a study of T cell repertoires in cytomegalovirus infection. Study details: Through public TCR beta signatures, both CMV infection and matching HLA type were indicated.

TCRdb re-analysed the reads in MiXCR, keeping a single row per CDR3 protein. The sample has approximately 730,000 distinct CDR3 sequences, roughly 33% seen once. In the case of this clonotype: What it recognizes is unknown.

Study results and limitations: Summed frequency of public TCR beta families distinguished CMV carriers with the relevant HLA.

Trimming removed 6 bases from V and 5 bases from J, with 16 bases in between. CDR3 length: 14 amino acids. The material was cultured PBMCs, obtained from culture after CMV antigen stimulation. The clonotype originates from a human donor in good health (CMV status not recorded). Some clones in this sample may be carry-over from other donors' samples. The rearrangement links TRBV12-3 or TRBV12-4 to TRBJ1-2, with D maybe TRBD1 (5 bases). The CDR3: CASSAQGLPYGYTF. The CDR3 DNA follows: TGTGCCAGCAGCGCCCAGGGTCTGCCATATGGCTACACCTTC.